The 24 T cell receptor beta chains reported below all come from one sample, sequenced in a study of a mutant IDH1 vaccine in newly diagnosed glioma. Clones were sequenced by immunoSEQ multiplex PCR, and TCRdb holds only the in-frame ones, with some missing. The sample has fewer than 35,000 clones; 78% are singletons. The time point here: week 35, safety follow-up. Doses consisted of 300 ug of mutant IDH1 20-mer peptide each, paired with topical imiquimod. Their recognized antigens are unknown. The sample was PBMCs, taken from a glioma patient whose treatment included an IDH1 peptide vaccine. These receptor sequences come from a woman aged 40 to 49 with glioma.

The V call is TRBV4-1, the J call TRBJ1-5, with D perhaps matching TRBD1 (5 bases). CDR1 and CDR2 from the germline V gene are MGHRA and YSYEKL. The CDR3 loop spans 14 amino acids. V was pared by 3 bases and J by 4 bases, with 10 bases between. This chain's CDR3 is CASSQAGWNQPQHF. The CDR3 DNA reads TGCGCCAGCAGCCAGGCAGGGTGGAATCAGCCCCAGCATTTT.

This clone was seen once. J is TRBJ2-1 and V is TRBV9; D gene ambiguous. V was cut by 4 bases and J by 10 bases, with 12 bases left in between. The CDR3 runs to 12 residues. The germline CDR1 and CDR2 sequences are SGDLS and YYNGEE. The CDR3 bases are TGTGCCAGCAGCTCCACCTTGGGGGAGCAGTTCTTC. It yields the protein CASSSTLGEQFF.

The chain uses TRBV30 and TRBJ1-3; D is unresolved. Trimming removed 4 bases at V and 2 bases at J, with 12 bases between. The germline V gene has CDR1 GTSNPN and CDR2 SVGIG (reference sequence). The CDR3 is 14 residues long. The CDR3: CAWIPWRTGNTIYF. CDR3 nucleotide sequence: TGTGCCTGGATCCCATGGCGAACTGGAAACACCATATATTTT.

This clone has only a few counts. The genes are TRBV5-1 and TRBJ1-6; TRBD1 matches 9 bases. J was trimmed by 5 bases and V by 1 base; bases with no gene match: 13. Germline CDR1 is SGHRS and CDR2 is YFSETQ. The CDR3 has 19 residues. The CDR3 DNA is TGCGCCAGCAGCTTGTCGTGGGGAAACCGGGACAGGGATAATTCACCCCTCCACTTT. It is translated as CASSLSWGNRDRDNSPLHF.

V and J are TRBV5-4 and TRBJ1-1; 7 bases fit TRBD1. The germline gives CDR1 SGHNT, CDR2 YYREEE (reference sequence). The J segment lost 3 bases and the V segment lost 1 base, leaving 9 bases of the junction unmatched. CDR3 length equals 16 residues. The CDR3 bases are TGTGCCAGCAGCTTGAGAGGCAGGGGGAACCACACTGAAGCTTTCTTT. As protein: CASSLRGRGNHTEAFF.

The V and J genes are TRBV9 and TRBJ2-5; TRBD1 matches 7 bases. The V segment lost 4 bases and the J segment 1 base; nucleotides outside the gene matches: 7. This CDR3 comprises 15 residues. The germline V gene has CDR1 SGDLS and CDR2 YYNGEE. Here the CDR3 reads CASSQGGGPQETQYF. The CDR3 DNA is TGTGCCAGCAGCCAAGGGGGCGGACCCCAAGAGACCCAGTACTTC. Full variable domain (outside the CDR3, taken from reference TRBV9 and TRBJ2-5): DSGVTQTPKHLITATGQRVTLRCSPRSGDLSVYWYQQSLDQGLQFLIQYYNGEERAKGNILERFSAQQFPDLHSELNLSSLELGDSALYFCASSQGGGPQETQYFGPGTRLLVL.

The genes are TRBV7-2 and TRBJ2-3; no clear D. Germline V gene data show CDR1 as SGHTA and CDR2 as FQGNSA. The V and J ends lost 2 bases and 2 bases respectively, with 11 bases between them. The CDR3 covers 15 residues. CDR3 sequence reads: CASSLNWASTDTQYF. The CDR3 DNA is TGTGCCAGCAGCTTAAACTGGGCTTCCACAGATACGCAGTATTTT. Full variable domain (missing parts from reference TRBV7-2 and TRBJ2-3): GAGVSQSPSNKVTEKGKDVELRCDPISGHTALYWYRQSLGQGLEFLIYFQGNSAPDKSGLPSDRFSAERTGGSVSTLTIQRTQQEDSAVYLCASSLNWASTDTQYFGPGTRLTVL.

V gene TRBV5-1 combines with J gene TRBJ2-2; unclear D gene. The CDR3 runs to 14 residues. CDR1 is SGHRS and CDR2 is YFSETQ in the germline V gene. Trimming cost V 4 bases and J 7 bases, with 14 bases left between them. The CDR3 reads CASSTGGGGGELFF. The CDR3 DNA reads TGCGCCAGCAGCACCGGTGGTGGCGGCGGGGAGCTGTTTTTT.

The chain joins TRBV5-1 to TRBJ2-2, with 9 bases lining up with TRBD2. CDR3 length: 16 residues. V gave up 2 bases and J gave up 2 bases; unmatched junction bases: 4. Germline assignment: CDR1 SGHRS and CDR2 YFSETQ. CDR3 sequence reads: CASSFNSGRNTGELFF. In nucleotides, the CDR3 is TGCGCCAGCAGCTTTAATAGCGGGAGAAACACCGGGGAGCTGTTTTTT. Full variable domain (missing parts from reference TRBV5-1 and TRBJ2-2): KAGVTQTPRYLIKTRGQQVTLSCSPISGHRSVSWYQQTPGQGLQFLFEYFSETQRNKGNFPGRFSGRQFSNSRSEMNVSTLELGDSALYLCASSFNSGRNTGELFFGEGSRLTVL.

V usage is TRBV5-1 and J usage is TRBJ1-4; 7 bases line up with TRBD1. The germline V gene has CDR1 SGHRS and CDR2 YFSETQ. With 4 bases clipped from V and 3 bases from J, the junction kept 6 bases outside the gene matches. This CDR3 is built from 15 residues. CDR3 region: CASSHIGTANEKLFF. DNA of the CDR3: TGCGCCAGCAGCCACATCGGGACAGCTAATGAAAAACTGTTTTTT.

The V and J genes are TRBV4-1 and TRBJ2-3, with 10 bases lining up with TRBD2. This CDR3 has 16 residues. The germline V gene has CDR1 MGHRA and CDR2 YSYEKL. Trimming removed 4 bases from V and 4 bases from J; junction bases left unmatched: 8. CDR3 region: CASSRLSGGAPDTQYF. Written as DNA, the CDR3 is TGCGCCAGCAGCCGCTTAAGCGGGGGGGCACCAGATACGCAGTATTTT.

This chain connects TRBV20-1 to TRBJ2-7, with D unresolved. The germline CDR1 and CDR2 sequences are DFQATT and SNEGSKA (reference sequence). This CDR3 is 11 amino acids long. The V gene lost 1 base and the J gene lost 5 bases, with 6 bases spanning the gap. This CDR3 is CSARVTNEQYF. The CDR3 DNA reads TGCAGTGCTAGAGTCACAAACGAGCAGTACTTC.

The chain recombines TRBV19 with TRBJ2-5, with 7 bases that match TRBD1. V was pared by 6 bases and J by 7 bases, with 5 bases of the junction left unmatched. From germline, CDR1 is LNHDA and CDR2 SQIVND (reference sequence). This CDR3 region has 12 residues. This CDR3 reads CASSQGEGTQYF. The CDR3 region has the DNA TGTGCCAGTAGCCAGGGGGAAGGGACCCAGTACTTC.

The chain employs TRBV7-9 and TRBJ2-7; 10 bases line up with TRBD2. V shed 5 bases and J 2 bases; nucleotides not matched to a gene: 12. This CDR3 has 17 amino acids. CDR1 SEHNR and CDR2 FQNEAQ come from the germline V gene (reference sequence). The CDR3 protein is CASSPAGSGGHPYEQYF. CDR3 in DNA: TGTGCCAGCAGCCCAGCAGGTAGCGGGGGGCACCCCTACGAGCAGTACTTC.

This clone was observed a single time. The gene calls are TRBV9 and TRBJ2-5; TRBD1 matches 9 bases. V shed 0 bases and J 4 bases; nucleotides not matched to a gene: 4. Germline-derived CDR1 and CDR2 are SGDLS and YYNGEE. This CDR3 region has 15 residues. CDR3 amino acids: CASSVGGQGRETQYF. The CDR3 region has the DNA TGTGCCAGCAGCGTAGGGGGACAGGGCCGAGAGACCCAGTACTTC.

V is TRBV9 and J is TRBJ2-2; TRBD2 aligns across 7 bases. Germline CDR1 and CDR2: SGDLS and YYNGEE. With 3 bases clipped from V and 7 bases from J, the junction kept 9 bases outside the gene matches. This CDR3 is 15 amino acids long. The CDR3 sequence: CASSGPWGGDGELFF. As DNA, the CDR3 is TGTGCCAGCAGCGGACCGTGGGGGGGAGACGGGGAGCTGTTTTTT.

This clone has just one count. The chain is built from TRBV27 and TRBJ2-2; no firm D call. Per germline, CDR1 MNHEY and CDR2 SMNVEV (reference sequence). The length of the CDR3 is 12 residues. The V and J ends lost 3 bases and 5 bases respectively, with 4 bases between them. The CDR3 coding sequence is TGTGCCAGCAGTTTCGGGACCGGGGAGCTGTTTTTT. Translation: CASSFGTGELFF.

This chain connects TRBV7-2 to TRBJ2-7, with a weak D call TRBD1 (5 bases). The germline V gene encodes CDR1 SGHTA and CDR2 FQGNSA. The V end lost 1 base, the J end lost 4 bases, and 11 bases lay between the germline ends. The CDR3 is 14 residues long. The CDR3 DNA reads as TGTGCCAGCAGCTTAGGCAGGGTTGGGTACGAGCAGTACTTC. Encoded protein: CASSLGRVGYEQYF.

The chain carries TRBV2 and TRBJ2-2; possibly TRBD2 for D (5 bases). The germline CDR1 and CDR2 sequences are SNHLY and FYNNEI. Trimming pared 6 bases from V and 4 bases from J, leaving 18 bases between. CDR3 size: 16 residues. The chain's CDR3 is CASRRVSLKVTGELFF. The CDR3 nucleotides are TGTGCCAGCAGGAGGGTTAGTCTAAAGGTCACCGGGGAGCTGTTTTTT.

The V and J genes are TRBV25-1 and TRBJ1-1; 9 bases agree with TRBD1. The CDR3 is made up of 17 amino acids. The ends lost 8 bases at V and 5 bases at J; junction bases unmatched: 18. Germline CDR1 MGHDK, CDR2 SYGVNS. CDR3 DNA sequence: TGTGCCAGCTCGTTGCTCAAACAGGGGGCAGGAAGGACTGAAGCTTTCTTT. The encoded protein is CASSLLKQGAGRTEAFF.

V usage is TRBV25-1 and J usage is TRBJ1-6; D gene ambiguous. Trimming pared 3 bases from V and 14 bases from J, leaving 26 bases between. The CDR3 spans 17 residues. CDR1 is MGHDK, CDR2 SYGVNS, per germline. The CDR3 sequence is CASSDLEGFFTYESLHF. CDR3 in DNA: TGTGCCAGCAGTGATCTCGAGGGATTTTTCACGTACGAGTCCCTCCACTTT.

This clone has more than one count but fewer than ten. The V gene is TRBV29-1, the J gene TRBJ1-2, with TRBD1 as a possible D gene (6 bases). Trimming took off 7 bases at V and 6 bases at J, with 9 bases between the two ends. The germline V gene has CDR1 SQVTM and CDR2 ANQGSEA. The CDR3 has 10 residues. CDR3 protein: CSAGEDGYTF. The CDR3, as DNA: TGCAGCGCAGGGGAGGATGGCTACACCTTC.

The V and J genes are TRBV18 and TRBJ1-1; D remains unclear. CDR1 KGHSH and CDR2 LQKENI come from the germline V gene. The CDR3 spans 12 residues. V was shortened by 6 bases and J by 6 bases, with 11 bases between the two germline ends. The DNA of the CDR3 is TGTGCCAGCTCCCCCGGTCGGGCTGAAGCTTTCTTT. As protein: CASSPGRAEAFF. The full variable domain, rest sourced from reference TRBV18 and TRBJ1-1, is NAGVMQNPRHLVRRRGQEARLRCSPMKGHSHVYWYRQLPEEGLKFMVYLQKENIIDESGMPKERFSAEFPKEGPSILRIQQVVRGDSAAYFCASSPGRAEAFFGQGTRLTVV.

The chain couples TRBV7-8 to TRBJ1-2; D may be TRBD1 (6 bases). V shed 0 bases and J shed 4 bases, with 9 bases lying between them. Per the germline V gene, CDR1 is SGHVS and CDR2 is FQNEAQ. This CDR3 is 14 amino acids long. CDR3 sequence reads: CASSLAQGGYGYTF. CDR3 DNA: TGTGCCAGCAGCTTAGCGCAAGGGGGCTATGGCTACACCTTC. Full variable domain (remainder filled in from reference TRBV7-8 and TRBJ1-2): GAGVSQSPRYKVAKRGQDVALRCDPISGHVSLFWYQQALGQGPEFLTYFQNEAQLDKSGLPSDRFFAERPEGSVSTLKIQRTQQEDSAVYLCASSLAQGGYGYTFGSGTRLTVV.